The present entry profiles one T cell receptor (beta chain) with its context. Its antigen remains unidentified. This record comes from a study of sequential checkpoint blockade in melanoma. Across the whole study: Randomization was 1:1 between first-line nivolumab→ipilimumab and ipilimumab→nivolumab. Twenty-two patients had tumor biopsies before treatment and at week 13. Study-wide points: Rising tumor T-cell fraction and clonality meant about 30 times likelier benefit. In arm A, pretreatment tumor clonality was associated with response.

This CDR3 is 17 amino acids long. The germline V gene encodes CDR1 SGDLS and CDR2 YYNGEE. V lost 4 bases to trimming and J lost 2 bases; unmatched junction nucleotides: 8. Measured with immunoSEQ multiplex PCR; TCRdb has only the in-frame clones, and not every one. The repertoire holds approximately 5,500 clones, with 39% as singletons. Documented treatment: randomized to nivolumab then ipilimumab (arm A) or the reverse (arm B). This specimen consisted of tumor tissue (inferred from file names), obtained from a patient given nivolumab and ipilimumab in sequence. The chain joins TRBV9 to TRBJ2-1, with 11 bases identical to TRBD2. The clonotype originates from a human donor with melanoma. The CDR3 DNA is TGTGCCAGCAGCTCTACTAGCGGGAGAGGTACCTACAATGAGCAGTTCTTC. Its protein product is CASSSTSGRGTYNEQFF.